Following are 9 T cell receptor beta chains from one sample sequenced in a study of CD8 T cells in ankylosing spondylitis. TCRdb ran MiXCR on the 5' RACE reads and lists one entry per CDR3 protein. Here the sample spans 250,000 or so distinct CDR3 sequences, 18% being singletons. The sequenced sample was blood, either unsorted or a sorted T cell fraction (not recorded which). The receptors were sampled from a male donor with ankylosing spondylitis or in good health (not recorded which).

The chain employs TRBV3-1 and TRBJ2-3; D possibly uses TRBD1 or TRBD2 (5 bases each). There are 18 residues in the CDR3. The germline CDR1 and CDR2 sequences are LGHDT and YNNKEL (reference sequence). V shed 0 bases and J shed 4 bases, with 20 bases lying between them. CDR3 bases: TGTGCCAGCAGCCAAGATAGTTACTCGGGACCCGTACCAGATACGCAGTATTTT. This gives the protein CASSQDSYSGPVPDTQYF.

The table lists this clonotype with a few counts. V and J are TRBV7-8 and TRBJ1-5, with 10 bases identical to TRBD1. The CDR3 totals 18 residues. Per the germline V gene, CDR1 is SGHVS and CDR2 is FQNEAQ. The V and J ends lost 2 bases and 0 bases, in that order; junction bases with no gene match: 7. DNA for the CDR3: TGTGCCAGCAGCTTACTAAAGACAGGGGGCTATAGCAATCAGCCCCAGCATTTT. This sequence encodes CASSLLKTGGYSNQPQHF.

There are a few counts of this clonotype. The gene calls are TRBV11-2 and TRBJ2-1; 9 bases map to TRBD2. CDR1 and CDR2 (germline): SGHAT, FQNNGV. V shed 5 bases, J shed 1 base, and the junction held 6 bases outside the gene matches. The length of the CDR3 is 16 residues. The CDR3 bases are TGTGCCAGCAGCACTGGACTAGCGTATTCCTACAATGAGCAGTTCTTC. It yields the protein CASSTGLAYSYNEQFF.

The gene calls are TRBV3-1 and TRBJ2-7; TRBD1 might be the D (5 bases). The germline V gene has CDR1 LGHDT and CDR2 YNNKEL (reference sequence). V lost 0 bases to trimming and J lost 6 bases, with 12 bases between them. This CDR3 has 14 residues. The DNA of the CDR3 is TGTGCCAGCAGCCAAGATCGTAGGGGTGGCGAGCAGTACTTC. Its translation: CASSQDRRGGEQYF.

This chain uses TRBV12-3 or TRBV12-4 with TRBJ2-1, with D possibly TRBD2 on 5 matching bases. The CDR3 sequence is 14 residues long. V was cut by 4 bases and J by 2 bases, with 9 bases left in between. Written as DNA, the CDR3 is TGTGCCAGCAGTTCCGTTAGCGCCTACAATGAGCAGTTCTTC. Its protein is CASSSVSAYNEQFF.

In its sample, this clonotype was seen many times. The V call is TRBV12-3 or TRBV12-4, the J call TRBJ2-3, with a weak D call TRBD2 (6 bases). The CDR3 runs to 14 residues. V lost 5 bases to trimming and J lost 5 bases, with 14 bases between them. The CDR3 loop is CASSPGDWLDTQYF. CDR3 nucleotides: TGTGCCAGCAGTCCCGGGGACTGGTTAGATACGCAGTATTTT.

The rearrangement links TRBV6-2 or TRBV6-3 to TRBJ2-1; 7 bases agree with TRBD2. CDR3 length equals 14 residues. Germline loops: CDR1 MNHEY, CDR2 SVGEGT. J was trimmed by 15 bases and V by 3 bases; bases with no gene match: 14. CDR3 region: CASSYSSGEMDRFF. CDR3 coding DNA: TGTGCCAGCAGTTATTCGAGCGGGGAGATGGACCGGTTCTTC.

This clonotype has just a few counts. The chain is built from TRBV3-1 and TRBJ2-7, with D perhaps matching TRBD1 (6 bases). CDR3 length: 15 amino acids. Per germline, CDR1 LGHDT and CDR2 YNNKEL (reference sequence). The ends were cut back, 0 bases at V and 1 base at J, with 10 bases in the middle. The CDR3 reads CASSQEGASSYEQYF. The CDR3, as DNA: TGTGCCAGCAGCCAAGAGGGGGCATCTTCCTACGAGCAGTACTTC.

The sample holds a few counts of this clonotype. The genes are TRBV7-9 and TRBJ2-7; D call uncertain. V shed 5 bases and J shed 7 bases, with 12 bases lying between them. Germline V gene data show CDR1 as SEHNR and CDR2 as FQNEAQ (reference sequence). The length of the CDR3 is 12 residues. The CDR3 DNA sequence: TGTGCCAGCAGCATGACGAGCTGGGAGCAGTACTTC. Encoded protein: CASSMTSWEQYF.